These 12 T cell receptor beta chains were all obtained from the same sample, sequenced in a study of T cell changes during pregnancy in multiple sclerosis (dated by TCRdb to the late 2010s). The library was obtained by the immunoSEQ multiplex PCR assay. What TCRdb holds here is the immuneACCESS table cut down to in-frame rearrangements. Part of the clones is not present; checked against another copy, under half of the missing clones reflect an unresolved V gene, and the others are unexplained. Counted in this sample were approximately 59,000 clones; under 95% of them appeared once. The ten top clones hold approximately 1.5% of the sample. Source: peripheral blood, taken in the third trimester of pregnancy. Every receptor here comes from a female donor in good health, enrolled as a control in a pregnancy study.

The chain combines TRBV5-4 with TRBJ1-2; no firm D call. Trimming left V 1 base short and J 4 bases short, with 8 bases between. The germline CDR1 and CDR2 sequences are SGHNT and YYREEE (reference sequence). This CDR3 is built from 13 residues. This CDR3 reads CASSLPGVYGYTF. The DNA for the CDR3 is TGTGCCAGCAGCTTGCCGGGAGTCTATGGCTACACCTTC.

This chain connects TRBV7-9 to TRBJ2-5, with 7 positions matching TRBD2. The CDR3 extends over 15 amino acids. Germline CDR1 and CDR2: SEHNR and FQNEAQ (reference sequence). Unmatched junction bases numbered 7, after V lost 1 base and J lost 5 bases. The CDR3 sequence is CASSLGRGFPETQYF. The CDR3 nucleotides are TGTGCCAGCAGCTTAGGGCGGGGGTTCCCGGAGACCCAGTACTTC.

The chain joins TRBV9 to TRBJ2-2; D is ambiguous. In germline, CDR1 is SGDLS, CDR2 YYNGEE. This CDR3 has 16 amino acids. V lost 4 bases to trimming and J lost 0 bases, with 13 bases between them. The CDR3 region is CASSQNQFANTGELFF. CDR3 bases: TGTGCCAGCAGCCAGAATCAGTTCGCGAACACCGGGGAGCTGTTTTTT. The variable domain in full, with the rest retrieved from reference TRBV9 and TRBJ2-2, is DSGVTQTPKHLITATGQRVTLRCSPRSGDLSVYWYQQSLDQGLQFLIQYYNGEERAKGNILERFSAQQFPDLHSELNLSSLELGDSALYFCASSQNQFANTGELFFGEGSRLTVL.

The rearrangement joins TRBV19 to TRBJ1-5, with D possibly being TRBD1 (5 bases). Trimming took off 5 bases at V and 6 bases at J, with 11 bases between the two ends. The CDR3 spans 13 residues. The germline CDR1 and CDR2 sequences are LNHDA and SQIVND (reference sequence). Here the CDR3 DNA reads TGTGCCAGTAGTCGGGGGATTGGTCAGCCCCAGCATTTT. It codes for CASSRGIGQPQHF.

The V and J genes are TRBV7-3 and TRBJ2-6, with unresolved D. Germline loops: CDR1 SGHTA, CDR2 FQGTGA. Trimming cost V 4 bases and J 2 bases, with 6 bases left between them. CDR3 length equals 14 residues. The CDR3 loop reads CASSSVPGANVLTF. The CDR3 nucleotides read TGTGCCAGCAGCTCCGTTCCTGGGGCCAACGTCCTGACTTTC.

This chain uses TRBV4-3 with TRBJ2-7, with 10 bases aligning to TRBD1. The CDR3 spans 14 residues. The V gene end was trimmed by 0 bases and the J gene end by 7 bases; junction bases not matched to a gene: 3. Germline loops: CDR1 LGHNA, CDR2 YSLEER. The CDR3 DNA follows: TGCGCCAGCAGCCAAGACTGGGACAGGGGAGAGCAGTACTTC. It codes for CASSQDWDRGEQYF.

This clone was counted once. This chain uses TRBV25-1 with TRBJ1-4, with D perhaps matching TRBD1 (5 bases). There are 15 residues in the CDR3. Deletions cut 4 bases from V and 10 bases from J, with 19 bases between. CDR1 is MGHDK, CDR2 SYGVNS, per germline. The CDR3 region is CASSGGQGSFAKLFF. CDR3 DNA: TGTGCCAGCAGTGGGGGCCAAGGCTCCTTCGCAAAACTGTTTTTT.

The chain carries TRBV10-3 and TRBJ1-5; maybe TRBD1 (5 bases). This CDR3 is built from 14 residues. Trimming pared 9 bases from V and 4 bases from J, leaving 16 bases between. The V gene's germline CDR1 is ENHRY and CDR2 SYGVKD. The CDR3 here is CAMGGGRGNQPQHF. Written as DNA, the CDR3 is TGTGCCATGGGGGGGGGACGGGGAAATCAGCCCCAGCATTTT.

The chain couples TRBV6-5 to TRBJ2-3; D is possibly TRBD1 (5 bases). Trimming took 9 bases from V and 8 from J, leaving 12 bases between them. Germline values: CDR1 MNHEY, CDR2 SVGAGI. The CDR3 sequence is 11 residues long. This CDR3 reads CASWGGGTQYF. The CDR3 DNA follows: TGTGCCAGTTGGGGCGGTGGTACGCAGTATTTT.

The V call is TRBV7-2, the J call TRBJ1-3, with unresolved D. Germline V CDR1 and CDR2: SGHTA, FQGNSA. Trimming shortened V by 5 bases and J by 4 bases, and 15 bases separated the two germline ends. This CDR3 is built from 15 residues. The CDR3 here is CASSPTPGAGNTIYF. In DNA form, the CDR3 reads TGTGCCAGCAGCCCCACCCCGGGAGCAGGAAACACCATATATTTT.

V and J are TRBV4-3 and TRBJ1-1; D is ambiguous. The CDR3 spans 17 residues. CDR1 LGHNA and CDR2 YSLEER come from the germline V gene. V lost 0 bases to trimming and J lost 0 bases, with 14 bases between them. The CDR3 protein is CASSQDQEGFMNTEAFF. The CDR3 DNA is TGCGCCAGCAGCCAAGATCAGGAGGGTTTTATGAACACTGAAGCTTTCTTT.

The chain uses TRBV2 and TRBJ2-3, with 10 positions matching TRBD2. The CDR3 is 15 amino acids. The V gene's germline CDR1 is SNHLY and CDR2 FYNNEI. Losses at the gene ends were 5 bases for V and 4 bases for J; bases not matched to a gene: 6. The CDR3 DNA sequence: TGTGCCAGCAGTTCCTTAGCGGGGGGTTCAGATACGCAGTATTTT. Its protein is CASSSLAGGSDTQYF.